Below are 2 T cell receptor beta chains sequenced from a single sample in a study of blood T cell repertoires in COVID-19 (dated by TCRdb to the early 2020s). The library was prepared using the immunoSEQ multiplex PCR assay. TCRdb obtained this table from immuneACCESS and retained in-frame rearrangements with V and J assigned. These tables miss some clones; where compared with another copy, unresolved V genes account for less than half of the shortfall, and the remainder is unexplained. The sample table shows about 170,000 clones, and around nine tenths are seen once. The ten most abundant clones make up about 3.5% of the sample. The sequenced sample consisted of peripheral blood. Every receptor here comes from a man aged 65 to 79 with acute or convalescent COVID-19.

The chain links TRBV6-7 to TRBJ1-3, with 9 positions matching TRBD1. TRBV6-7 is an open reading frame whose function is uncertain. Trimming at V came to 7 bases and at J to 4 bases, leaving 8 bases not matched to a gene. This CDR3 is built from 15 residues. As DNA, the CDR3 is TGTGCCAGCAATAAACAGGGGGCAGGAGGAAACACCATATATTTT. It translates to CASNKQGAGGNTIYF.

CDR3 protein: CAFRDRTRHSGNTIYF. The CDR3 nucleotides are TGTGCCTTCCGGGACAGGACCCGCCACTCTGGAAACACCATATATTTT. The chain employs TRBV30 and TRBJ1-3; 8 bases map to TRBD1. CDR3 length: 16 amino acids. Germline V gives CDR1 GTSNPN, CDR2 SVGIG (reference sequence). The trim removed 7 bases at V and 0 bases at J, leaving 11 bases unmatched.